The T cell receptor (beta chain) described here comes from a study of blood T cell repertoires in COVID-19. TCRdb keeps only in-frame clones here, not all; method: immunoSEQ multiplex PCR. The sample shows 37,000 or so clones, around 80% of them seen only once. The CDR3 sequence is 16 residues long. Trimming cost V 0 bases and J 1 base, with 10 bases left between them. Per germline, CDR1 LNHDA and CDR2 SQIVND (reference sequence). The clonotype originates from a man aged 55 to 70 with acute or convalescent COVID-19. The chain couples TRBV19 to TRBJ2-1; tentatively, D is TRBD1 (6 bases). Sequencing was done on a sample of peripheral blood. CDR3 DNA: TGTGCCAGTAGTATAGAAGGGACACGATCCTACAATGAGCAGTTCTTC. Translation: CASSIEGTRSYNEQFF. The whole variable domain, filled in from reference TRBV19 and TRBJ2-1, reads DGGITQSPKYLFRKEGQNVTLSCEQNLNHDAMYWYRQDPGQGLRLIYYSQIVNDFQKGDIAEGYSVSREKKESFPLTVTSAQKNPTAFYLCASSIEGTRSYNEQFFGPGTRLTVL.